A selection of T cell receptor beta chains follows, all from one sample in a study of neoadjuvant anti-PD-1 for oral cavity cancer. Only in-frame clones appear in the TCRdb table, and some are missing; sequencing was by immunoSEQ multiplex PCR. The sample records about 42,000 clones, roughly 77% being singletons. The sequencing used PBMCs, collected after nivolumab (anti-PD-1) treatment. These receptors all stem from a person aged 40 to 85 with oral cavity squamous cell carcinoma. CDR3s include the opening cysteine and the closing phenylalanine or tryptophan. The D gene is left open where the match is weak. Clone size is not always given. Where it is, it says once, few, many or a class for expanded clones.

v_call: TRBV6-1
clone_size: -
d_call: -
j_call: TRBJ2-7
cdr3_nt: TGTGCCAGCACCTCCTCCTCCTACGAGCAGTACTTC
cdr3_aa: CASTSSSYEQYF

v_call: TRBV27
clone_size: few
d_call: -
j_call: TRBJ2-7
cdr3_nt: TGTGCCAGCAGTACGGTCCCGGGGTACGAGCAGTACTTC
cdr3_aa: CASSTVPGYEQYF

v_call: TRBV6-6
clone_size: -
d_call: TRBD1
j_call: TRBJ2-7
cdr3_nt: TGTGCCAGCAGTAAAGGGGCACAGGGGTTTCCTGAGCAGTACTTC
cdr3_aa: CASSKGAQGFPEQYF

v_call: TRBV6-1
clone_size: -
d_call: -
j_call: TRBJ1-2
cdr3_nt: TGTGCCAGCACCCCCGGGGGATATGGCTACACCTTC
cdr3_aa: CASTPGGYGYTF

v_call: TRBV6-6
clone_size: few
d_call: -
j_call: TRBJ1-3
cdr3_nt: TGTGCCAGCAGCGACCTTAGCTCTGGAAACACCATATATTTT
cdr3_aa: CASSDLSSGNTIYF

v_call: TRBV6-1
clone_size: -
d_call: TRBD1
j_call: TRBJ1-5
cdr3_nt: TGTGCCAGCTACGACAGGGCGAGTCAGCCCCAGCATTTT
cdr3_aa: CASYDRASQPQHF

v_call: TRBV30
clone_size: -
d_call: -
j_call: TRBJ1-1
cdr3_nt: TGTGCCTGGGCTAGGGAAACTGAAGCTTTCTTT
cdr3_aa: CAWARETEAFF

v_call: TRBV19
clone_size: -
d_call: -
j_call: TRBJ2-3
cdr3_nt: TGTGCCAGTAGTAGACAGGCGAGCACAGATACGCAGTATTTT
cdr3_aa: CASSRQASTDTQYF

v_call: TRBV9
clone_size: -
d_call: -
j_call: TRBJ2-7
cdr3_nt: TGTGCCAGCAGCCCCGAGACAGGTCCCCCTTCCCACGAGCAGTACTTC
cdr3_aa: CASSPETGPPSHEQYF

v_call: TRBV6-4
clone_size: -
d_call: TRBD1
j_call: TRBJ1-4
cdr3_nt: TGTGCCAGCAGTGAAGGGACAGGGTCTGGTGAAAAACTGTTTTTT
cdr3_aa: CASSEGTGSGEKLFF

v_call: TRBV5-4
clone_size: -
d_call: -
j_call: TRBJ1-2
cdr3_nt: TGTGCCAGCAGCCCGGAGCGGCAGGGGAGAGGCTACACCTTC
cdr3_aa: CASSPERQGRGYTF

v_call: TRBV2
clone_size: -
d_call: -
j_call: TRBJ1-1
cdr3_nt: TGTGCCGTCTTAACAGTGAACACTGAAGCTTTCTTT
cdr3_aa: CAVLTVNTEAFF

v_call: TRBV19
clone_size: -
d_call: -
j_call: TRBJ2-6
cdr3_nt: TGTGCCAGTAGTATAGTTCGGGTCTCCGGGGCCAACGTCCTGACTTTC
cdr3_aa: CASSIVRVSGANVLTF

v_call: TRBV9
clone_size: -
d_call: TRBD2
j_call: TRBJ2-1
cdr3_nt: TGTGCCAGCAGCGAACGACTAGCGTACAATGAGCAGTTCTTC
cdr3_aa: CASSERLAYNEQFF

v_call: TRBV7-2
clone_size: -
d_call: -
j_call: TRBJ2-4
cdr3_nt: TGTGCCAGCAGCTTAGATATACGGGCAAGAGCCAAAAACATTCAGTACTTC
cdr3_aa: CASSLDIRARAKNIQYF

v_call: TRBV7-3
clone_size: -
d_call: -
j_call: TRBJ2-1
cdr3_nt: TGTGCCAGCAGCTTAAACGCGCGGCAGGGTTACAATGAGCAGTTCTTC
cdr3_aa: CASSLNARQGYNEQFF

v_call: TRBV6-6
clone_size: once
d_call: -
j_call: TRBJ2-2
cdr3_nt: TGTGCCAGCAGTCAGACTCTGAACACCGGGGAGCTGTTTTTT
cdr3_aa: CASSQTLNTGELFF

v_call: TRBV7-9
clone_size: -
d_call: TRBD2
j_call: TRBJ2-7
cdr3_nt: TGTGCCAGCAGCCCTCTGAGCGGGGCGCCTAAAGAGCAGTACTTC
cdr3_aa: CASSPLSGAPKEQYF

v_call: TRBV6-1
clone_size: -
d_call: -
j_call: TRBJ2-2
cdr3_nt: TGTGCCAGCAGTGAGGTCCCGCTCCCCAGCACCGGGGAGCTGTTTTTT
cdr3_aa: CASSEVPLPSTGELFF

v_call: TRBV27
clone_size: -
d_call: -
j_call: TRBJ2-3
cdr3_nt: TGTGCCAGCAGGCCCTTAAGCGGGCTCCTCATCCCGCAGTATTTT
cdr3_aa: CASRPLSGLLIPQYF

v_call: TRBV11-2
clone_size: -
d_call: -
j_call: TRBJ2-2
cdr3_nt: TGTGCCAGCAGCCCCTCCCCCCGGGGCAGGGTGGGCACCGGGGAGCTGTTTTTT
cdr3_aa: CASSPSPRGRVGTGELFF

v_call: TRBV28
clone_size: -
d_call: -
j_call: TRBJ1-5
cdr3_nt: TGTGCCAGCAGTTTAAGTTTCACGGTAGTCGGTCAGCCCCAGCATTTT
cdr3_aa: CASSLSFTVVGQPQHF

v_call: TRBV11-2
clone_size: few
d_call: -
j_call: TRBJ2-5
cdr3_nt: TGTGCCAGCAGCTTAGTCCCCGGGGAAGAGACCCAGTACTTC
cdr3_aa: CASSLVPGEETQYF

v_call: TRBV15
clone_size: -
d_call: -
j_call: TRBJ1-1
cdr3_nt: TGTGCCACCAGCAGACTAGGGTTAATCAGGGCGGGGAACACTGAAGCTTTCTTT
cdr3_aa: CATSRLGLIRAGNTEAFF

v_call: TRBV19
clone_size: once
d_call: TRBD1
j_call: TRBJ2-3
cdr3_nt: TGTGCCAGTAGTGGGGACAGGCCCCTTAATACGCAGTATTTT
cdr3_aa: CASSGDRPLNTQYF

v_call: TRBV29-1
clone_size: -
d_call: -
j_call: TRBJ1-2
cdr3_nt: TGCAGCGTTGATAGGGGGGGGAACTATGGCTACACCTTC
cdr3_aa: CSVDRGGNYGYTF

v_call: TRBV5-4
clone_size: -
d_call: TRBD1
j_call: TRBJ1-1
cdr3_nt: TGTGCCAGCAGCTTGGCACAGGGGCATAACACTGAAGCTTTCTTT
cdr3_aa: CASSLAQGHNTEAFF

v_call: TRBV29-1
clone_size: -
d_call: -
j_call: TRBJ2-2
cdr3_nt: TGCAGCGTTGGGAAACTAGCGAACACCGGGGAGCTGTTTTTT
cdr3_aa: CSVGKLANTGELFF

v_call: TRBV18
clone_size: medium-sized
d_call: -
j_call: TRBJ2-2
cdr3_nt: TGTGCCAGCTCACCAAGGGCCGTCGCGAACACCGGGGAGCTGTTTTTT
cdr3_aa: CASSPRAVANTGELFF

v_call: TRBV28
clone_size: -
d_call: TRBD1
j_call: TRBJ1-1
cdr3_nt: TGTGCCAGCAGTCTGGGACAGCCTGAAGCTTTCTTT
cdr3_aa: CASSLGQPEAFF

v_call: TRBV19
clone_size: -
d_call: -
j_call: TRBJ2-7
cdr3_nt: TGTGCCAGTAGTATAGGGGGAATTGGGAACGAGCAGTACTTC
cdr3_aa: CASSIGGIGNEQYF

v_call: TRBV5-4
clone_size: few
d_call: TRBD1
j_call: TRBJ1-1
cdr3_nt: TGTGCCAGCAGCCCCGGACAGGGGGGGAACACTGAAGCTTTCTTT
cdr3_aa: CASSPGQGGNTEAFF

v_call: TRBV5-4
clone_size: -
d_call: -
j_call: TRBJ2-2
cdr3_nt: TGTCGCTGGTCCGGCAGGACCCCGAACACCGGGGAGCTGTTTTTT
cdr3_aa: CRWSGRTPNTGELFF

v_call: TRBV11-3
clone_size: -
d_call: -
j_call: TRBJ2-5
cdr3_nt: TGTGCCAGCAGCTCGGACACCCAAGAGACCCAGTACTTC
cdr3_aa: CASSSDTQETQYF

v_call: TRBV2
clone_size: -
d_call: TRBD1
j_call: TRBJ1-2
cdr3_nt: TGTGCCAGCAGGGGTCGACAGGGGAACTATGGCTACACCTTC
cdr3_aa: CASRGRQGNYGYTF

v_call: TRBV9
clone_size: -
d_call: TRBD2
j_call: TRBJ2-5
cdr3_nt: TGTGCCAGCAGCCCCGGGACTAGCGGCCAAGAGACCCAGTACTTC
cdr3_aa: CASSPGTSGQETQYF

v_call: TRBV2
clone_size: -
d_call: -
j_call: TRBJ1-4
cdr3_nt: TGTGCCAGCAGATTGGACTTGGGGGCTAATGAAAAACTGTTTTTT
cdr3_aa: CASRLDLGANEKLFF

v_call: TRBV5-1
clone_size: few
d_call: TRBD1
j_call: TRBJ1-2
cdr3_nt: TGCGCCAGCAGTAGTATTGAGGGGGCTTTCGATGGCTACACCTTC
cdr3_aa: CASSSIEGAFDGYTF

v_call: TRBV6-1
clone_size: -
d_call: TRBD1
j_call: TRBJ1-2
cdr3_nt: TGTGCCAGCAGGACAGGGGAGGGTGACTATGGCTACACCTTC
cdr3_aa: CASRTGEGDYGYTF

v_call: TRBV10-3
clone_size: -
d_call: TRBD2
j_call: TRBJ2-1
cdr3_nt: TGTGCCATCAAAACGGGGGGCTCCTACAATGAGCAGTTCTTC
cdr3_aa: CAIKTGGSYNEQFF